Only a few counts were recorded for the clone carrying this T cell receptor (beta chain). Its antigen is not known. Method: immunoSEQ multiplex PCR; TCRdb's copy keeps in-frame clones and lacks some. The sample records tens of thousands of clones, about 70% being singletons. The CDR3 has 17 residues. V was shortened by 3 bases and J by 1 base, with 18 bases between the two germline ends. Germline CDR1 is MNHEY and CDR2 is SMNVEV (reference sequence). These data originate in a study of T cell clones after liver transplantation. Study overall: Samples came from ITN030ST, which attempted immunosuppression withdrawal within 2 years of liver transplantation. Timepoints were pre-transplant, pre-withdrawal, and after withdrawal was completed or failed. Points from the study as a whole: Post-transplant, graft-donor-reactive CD4 TCRbeta sequences in blood dropped significantly in most of the 8 subjects.

J is TRBJ1-2 and V is TRBV27; TRBD1 might be the D (5 bases). The origin of this receptor is a human patient who received a liver transplant. Among the T cells, some may be from the graft donor. Material: CD4+ T cells from blood, obtained at the 22-month timepoint. The CDR3 DNA sequence: TGTGCCAGCAGTTTTCTCGTGGATCGGGACCGTAACTATGGCTACACCTTC. It yields the protein CASSFLVDRDRNYGYTF.